This T cell receptor (beta chain) was captured by sequencing in a study of cytomegalovirus exposure and HLA in healthy donors. Clones were read by immunoSEQ multiplex PCR, and TCRdb kept only the in-frame ones, dropping some. The table lists approximately 160,000 clones, around four fifths of them singletons. The CDR3 is made up of 16 amino acids. The V and J ends lost 4 bases and 4 bases respectively, with 17 bases between them. The germline V gene has CDR1 SGHDN and CDR2 FVKESK. The TCR comes from a man aged 25-40 years in good health and CMV-seropositive. Sequenced input: PBMCs. This rearrangement joins TRBV14 to TRBJ2-1; possible D gene TRBD2, 6 bases. CDR3 in DNA: TGTGCCAGCAGCCGCCCAACCGGGACTGCATACAATGAGCAGTTCTTC. It specifies CASSRPTGTAYNEQFF.